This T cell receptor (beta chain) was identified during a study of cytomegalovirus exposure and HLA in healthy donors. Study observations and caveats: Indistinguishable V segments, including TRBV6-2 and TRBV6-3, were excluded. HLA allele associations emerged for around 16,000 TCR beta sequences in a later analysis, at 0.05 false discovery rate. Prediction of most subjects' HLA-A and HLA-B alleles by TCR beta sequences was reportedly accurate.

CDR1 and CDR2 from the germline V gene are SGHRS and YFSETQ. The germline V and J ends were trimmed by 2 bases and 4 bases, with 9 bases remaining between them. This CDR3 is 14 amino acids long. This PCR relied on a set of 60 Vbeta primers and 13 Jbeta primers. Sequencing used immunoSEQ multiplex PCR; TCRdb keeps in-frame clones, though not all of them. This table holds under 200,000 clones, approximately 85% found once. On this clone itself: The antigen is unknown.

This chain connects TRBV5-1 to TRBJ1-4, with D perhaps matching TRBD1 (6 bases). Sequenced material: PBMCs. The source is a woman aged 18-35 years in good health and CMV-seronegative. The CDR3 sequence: CASSLTGLNEKLFF. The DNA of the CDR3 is TGCGCCAGCAGCTTAACAGGGCTTAATGAAAAACTGTTTTTT.